Listed below are T cell receptor beta chains from one sample, sequenced in a study of T cells in Graves' hyperthyroidism and ophthalmopathy. A single record per CDR3 protein comes from TCRdb applying MiXCR to the multiplex PCR reads. The data show a few hundred thousand distinct CDR3 sequences, around 46% seen once. Material: peripheral blood or thyroid tissue (not recorded which). The receptors shown here come from an adult woman with Graves' disease, either hyperthyroidism or ophthalmopathy (not recorded which). The CDR3 runs from the conserved cysteine through the conserved F or W. Each record gives: D gene, clone size, V gene, J gene, CDR3 DNA, CDR3 protein. The D gene is left open where the match is weak. Not every row has a clone size; where given, it reads once, few, many or a size class.

D gene: TRBD2
clone size: many
V gene: TRBV20-1
J gene: TRBJ2-7
CDR3 DNA: TGCAGTGCTAGAGATCCCACTAGCGGAACCTACGAGCAGTACTTC
CDR3 protein: CSARDPTSGTYEQYF

D gene: TRBD1
clone size: .
V gene: TRBV27
J gene: TRBJ1-5
CDR3 DNA: TGTGCCAGCAGTTTAGGGACAGGGAGGGGCAATCAGCCCCAGCATTTT
CDR3 protein: CASSLGTGRGNQPQHF

D gene: TRBD2
clone size: many
V gene: TRBV7-2
J gene: TRBJ2-7
CDR3 DNA: TGTGCCAGCAGCTCCTCTAGCGGCCCCTACGAGCAGTACTTC
CDR3 protein: CASSSSSGPYEQYF

D gene: TRBD1
clone size: once
V gene: TRBV9
J gene: TRBJ2-6
CDR3 DNA: TGTGCCAGCACCCCGGGGCACAGGGGGGCGAGCTCTGGGGCCAACGTCCTGACTTTC
CDR3 protein: CASTPGHRGASSGANVLTF

D gene: .
clone size: .
V gene: TRBV7-9
J gene: TRBJ2-5
CDR3 DNA: TGTGCCAGCTCTCGAGAGGCCCAGTACTTC
CDR3 protein: CASSREAQYF

D gene: .
clone size: many
V gene: TRBV10-1
J gene: TRBJ2-2
CDR3 DNA: TGCGCCAGCAGTTATGCGGCGAACACCGGGGAGCTGTTTTTT
CDR3 protein: CASSYAANTGELFF

D gene: .
clone size: .
V gene: TRBV5-5
J gene: TRBJ2-7
CDR3 DNA: TGTGCCAGCAGCTGGGGGCACGGCGGCGAGCAGTACTTC
CDR3 protein: CASSWGHGGEQYF

D gene: .
clone size: many
V gene: TRBV20-1
J gene: TRBJ2-2
CDR3 DNA: TGCAGTGCCCCATCCCCCGGAACCGGGGAGCTGTTTTTT
CDR3 protein: CSAPSPGTGELFF

D gene: .
clone size: .
V gene: TRBV5-1
J gene: TRBJ1-4
CDR3 DNA: TGCGCCAGCAGCTTGGTAGCAGGAAGAGAGGAAAAACTGTTTTTT
CDR3 protein: CASSLVAGREEKLFF

D gene: .
clone size: many
V gene: TRBV14
J gene: TRBJ1-1
CDR3 DNA: TGTGCCAGCAGCCCGACAGACTACACTGAAGCTTTCTTT
CDR3 protein: CASSPTDYTEAFF

D gene: TRBD2
clone size: .
V gene: TRBV6-6
J gene: TRBJ2-7
CDR3 DNA: TGTGCCAGCAGTCCTCACGGACTAGCGGGAGGAACCTCCTCCTACGAGCAGTACTTC
CDR3 protein: CASSPHGLAGGTSSYEQYF

D gene: .
clone size: few
V gene: TRBV18
J gene: TRBJ2-2
CDR3 DNA: TGTGCCAGCTCACCAATGGAAGGGGAGCTGTTTTTT
CDR3 protein: CASSPMEGELFF

D gene: TRBD1
clone size: .
V gene: TRBV7-2
J gene: TRBJ1-5
CDR3 DNA: TGTGCCAGCGGACAGGGGCTCAATCAGCCCCAGCATTTT
CDR3 protein: CASGQGLNQPQHF

D gene: .
clone size: .
V gene: TRBV20-1
J gene: TRBJ1-2
CDR3 DNA: TGCAGTGCTAGGAGCGGGAAGGGCGGGGACATCCTGAACTATGGCTACACCTTC
CDR3 protein: CSARSGKGGDILNYGYTF

D gene: TRBD2
clone size: .
V gene: TRBV7-9
J gene: TRBJ2-7
CDR3 DNA: TGTGCCAGCAGCTTAGTGGGGGAGGGACCCTACGAGCAGTACTTC
CDR3 protein: CASSLVGEGPYEQYF

D gene: .
clone size: few
V gene: TRBV28
J gene: TRBJ2-2
CDR3 DNA: TGTGCCAGCAGTTCCTGGCGTGCGAACACCGGGGAGCTGTTTTTT
CDR3 protein: CASSSWRANTGELFF

D gene: TRBD1
clone size: few
V gene: TRBV19
J gene: TRBJ1-1
CDR3 DNA: TGTGCCAGTAGTATAGGACAGGGGGTTTGGACTGAAGCTTTCTTT
CDR3 protein: CASSIGQGVWTEAFF

D gene: .
clone size: .
V gene: TRBV30
J gene: TRBJ1-4
CDR3 DNA: TGTGCCTGGAGTGGAGGGGCGGGGACAACTAATGAAAAACTGTTTTTT
CDR3 protein: CAWSGGAGTTNEKLFF

D gene: .
clone size: .
V gene: TRBV19
J gene: TRBJ2-6
CDR3 DNA: TGTGCCAGTAGTACCCTGACTTTC
CDR3 protein: CASSTLTF

D gene: .
clone size: .
V gene: TRBV29-1
J gene: TRBJ1-1
CDR3 DNA: TGCAGCGGAATAGCGGGGACGATGAACACTGAAGCTTTCTTT
CDR3 protein: CSGIAGTMNTEAFF

D gene: .
clone size: many
V gene: TRBV11-2
J gene: TRBJ2-7
CDR3 DNA: TGTGCCAGCAGCTTATGGGACTTTTACGAGCAGTACTTC
CDR3 protein: CASSLWDFYEQYF

D gene: .
clone size: .
V gene: TRBV5-1
J gene: TRBJ1-1
CDR3 DNA: TGCGCCAGCAGCGTGGGGGTGGTGAACACTGAAGCTTTCTTT
CDR3 protein: CASSVGVVNTEAFF

D gene: TRBD1
clone size: many
V gene: TRBV12-3/TRBV12-4
J gene: TRBJ1-2
CDR3 DNA: TGTGCCAGCAGGGGGGACAGGGAGTGGGATGGCTACACCTTC
CDR3 protein: CASRGDREWDGYTF

D gene: .
clone size: many
V gene: TRBV19
J gene: TRBJ2-7
CDR3 DNA: TGTGCCAGTAGTGACCGGGGCAGGGGACTTTACGAGCAGTACTTC
CDR3 protein: CASSDRGRGLYEQYF

D gene: TRBD2
clone size: once
V gene: TRBV7-9
J gene: TRBJ2-7
CDR3 DNA: TGTGCCAGCACCCTGGGGACTAGCGGGTTTGCGTACGAGCAGTACTTC
CDR3 protein: CASTLGTSGFAYEQYF

D gene: TRBD1
clone size: many
V gene: TRBV4-1
J gene: TRBJ1-4
CDR3 DNA: TGCGCCAGCAGCCAACTGGACAGGGAGGATGAAAAACTGTTTTTT
CDR3 protein: CASSQLDREDEKLFF

D gene: .
clone size: few
V gene: TRBV10-3
J gene: TRBJ2-5
CDR3 DNA: TGTGCCATCAGTGCCCCGTTGGCCCCGGCGGGGGAGACCCAGTACTTC
CDR3 protein: CAISAPLAPAGETQYF

D gene: .
clone size: .
V gene: TRBV6-5
J gene: TRBJ1-3
CDR3 DNA: TGTGCCAGCAGTTACAGGACCTCTGGAAACACCATATATTTT
CDR3 protein: CASSYRTSGNTIYF

D gene: .
clone size: few
V gene: TRBV6-5
J gene: TRBJ2-7
CDR3 DNA: TGTGCCAGCAGTGCCGAAACCTGGAACCCCACCTACGAGCAGTACTTC
CDR3 protein: CASSAETWNPTYEQYF

D gene: .
clone size: few
V gene: TRBV28
J gene: TRBJ2-7
CDR3 DNA: TGTGCCAGCACCGGGACTTCGTACGAGCAGTACTTC
CDR3 protein: CASTGTSYEQYF

D gene: TRBD1
clone size: once
V gene: TRBV15
J gene: TRBJ1-1
CDR3 DNA: TGTGCCACCAGCAAGGTACAGGGGAGTGTAGGCACTGAAGCTTTCTTT
CDR3 protein: CATSKVQGSVGTEAFF

D gene: .
clone size: many
V gene: TRBV5-6
J gene: TRBJ1-5
CDR3 DNA: TGTGCCAGCAGCCCCGCCCGATTGGGCAATCAGCCCCAGCATTTT
CDR3 protein: CASSPARLGNQPQHF

D gene: .
clone size: many
V gene: TRBV7-9
J gene: TRBJ1-2
CDR3 DNA: TGTGCCAGCAGCTTAGGAGGGGCGAATGGCTACACCTTC
CDR3 protein: CASSLGGANGYTF

D gene: .
clone size: few
V gene: TRBV18
J gene: TRBJ1-2
CDR3 DNA: TGTGCCAGCTCACCTCAAAACCGGAGACGAACAGGCGATGGCTACACCTTC
CDR3 protein: CASSPQNRRRTGDGYTF

D gene: TRBD1
clone size: .
V gene: TRBV7-9
J gene: TRBJ1-6
CDR3 DNA: TGTGCCAGCAGTGCTGCCGGACAGGGAGGTACATCACCCCTCCACTTT
CDR3 protein: CASSAAGQGGTSPLHF

D gene: TRBD1
clone size: many
V gene: TRBV20-1
J gene: TRBJ1-4
CDR3 DNA: TGCAGTGCTAGAGATTCAAGGGGGCTAGGAGAAAAACTGTTTTTT
CDR3 protein: CSARDSRGLGEKLFF

D gene: .
clone size: many
V gene: TRBV10-3
J gene: TRBJ1-1
CDR3 DNA: TGTGCCATCAGTGGAGAAAGGGGCACTGAAGCTTTCTTT
CDR3 protein: CAISGERGTEAFF